The 29 T cell receptor beta chains below come from one sample, sequenced in a study of blood T cell repertoires in COVID-19. Method: immunoSEQ multiplex PCR; TCRdb's copy keeps in-frame clones and lacks some. Of 200,000 to 250,000 clones detected, more than 80% appear once; the ten largest clones hold roughly 3%. The sequenced material came from peripheral blood. Source of these receptors: a man aged 30 to 45 with COVID-19, enrolled during active disease.

The chain couples TRBV4-2 to TRBJ2-7, with TRBD2 matching over 10 bases. This CDR3 has 15 residues. Trimming took 4 bases from V and 3 from J; bases not matched to a gene: 6. CDR1 and CDR2 from the germline V gene are LGHNA and YNFKEQ. CDR3 coding DNA: TGTGCCAGCAGCCTCGGGACTAGCGAGAACTACGAGCAGTACTTC. It encodes CASSLGTSENYEQYF.

This clone is a singleton in its sample. V usage is TRBV30 and J usage is TRBJ2-7; 8 positions match TRBD2. The V and J ends lost 1 base and 0 bases, in that order; junction bases with no gene match: 5. The CDR3 spans 15 residues. Germline V CDR1 and CDR2: GTSNPN, SVGIG (reference sequence). The CDR3 DNA sequence: TGTGCCTGGAGTGGGATAGCGGGAAGCTCCTACGAGCAGTACTTC. It specifies CAWSGIAGSSYEQYF. Supplemented by reference TRBV30 and TRBJ2-7, the full variable domain reads SQTIHQWPATLVQPVGSPLSLECTVEGTSNPNLYWYRQAAGRGLQLLFYSVGIGQISSEVPQNLSASRPQDRQFILSSKKLLLSDSGFYLCAWSGIAGSSYEQYFGPGTRLTVT.

CDR3 nucleotides: TGCGCCAGCAGCCAAGATAGGGGGGGCGGAAAACTGTTTTTT. The encoded protein is CASSQDRGGGKLFF. The rearrangement links TRBV4-1 to TRBJ1-4, with D perhaps TRBD1 (6 bases). Germline V gene data show CDR1 as MGHRA and CDR2 as YSYEKL. This CDR3 comprises 14 residues. V dropped 0 bases and J dropped 10 bases, with 12 bases sitting between them.

This rearrangement joins TRBV2 to TRBJ2-7; TRBD1 matches at 12 bases. CDR3 size: 14 residues. Losses at the gene ends were 9 bases for V and 6 bases for J; bases not matched to a gene: 9. Germline V CDR1 and CDR2: SNHLY, FYNNEI. CDR3 in amino acids: CASEGQGASAEQYF. The CDR3 nucleotides read TGTGCCAGTGAGGGACAGGGGGCTTCGGCCGAGCAGTACTTC.

The J gene is TRBJ1-1, the V gene TRBV5-5, with D possibly matching TRBD1 (5 bases). This CDR3 is 15 amino acids long. V lost 1 base and J lost 1, with 11 bases in between. Germline-derived CDR1 and CDR2 are SGHKS and YYEKEE (reference sequence). CDR3 nucleotide sequence: TGTGCCAGCAGCTTGACAGGTCTTACGAACACTGAAGCTTTCTTT. Its protein product is CASSLTGLTNTEAFF.

The chain joins TRBV7-8 to TRBJ1-1; D not resolved. CDR3 length: 14 amino acids. Trimming shortened V by 0 bases and J by 1 base, and 6 bases separated the two germline ends. Per germline, CDR1 SGHVS and CDR2 FQNEAQ. Written as DNA, the CDR3 is TGTGCCAGCAGCTTAGCGCGACAGAACACTGAAGCTTTCTTT. It codes for CASSLARQNTEAFF.

The chain couples TRBV19 to TRBJ2-1; TRBD2 agrees at 7 bases. Germline V lookup: CDR1 LNHDA, CDR2 SQIVND (reference sequence). The CDR3 totals 13 residues. Trimming removed 8 bases from V and 6 bases from J; junction bases left unmatched: 7. For the CDR3, the DNA is TGTGCCAGTGGAACTAGCGTTGCCAATGAGCAGTTCTTC. Protein sequence: CASGTSVANEQFF.

V gene TRBV28 combines with J gene TRBJ1-2; possibly TRBD1 for D (5 bases). Germline CDR1 is MDHEN and CDR2 is SYDVKM. There are 14 residues in the CDR3. Trimming cost V 6 bases and J 5 bases, with 16 bases left between them. DNA of the CDR3: TGTGCCAGCAGACCCCGGGGGGTCTGGTATGGCTACACCTTC. Encoded protein: CASRPRGVWYGYTF.

The chain uses TRBV19 and TRBJ2-2; D gene unclear. In germline, CDR1 is LNHDA, CDR2 SQIVND (reference sequence). The CDR3 is made up of 15 amino acids. V shed 3 bases and J shed 3 bases, with 11 bases lying between them. CDR3 DNA: TGTGCCAGTAGTATCGGGTCAGTCTACACCGGGGAGCTGTTTTTT. The encoded protein is CASSIGSVYTGELFF.

The chain links TRBV24-1 to TRBJ2-1; 9 nucleotides align to TRBD1. The CDR3 consists of 17 residues. Germline CDR1 reads KGHDR; CDR2 reads SFDVKD. J gave up 2 bases and V 3 bases, and 7 bases lay outside the gene matches. Written as DNA, the CDR3 is TGTGCCACCAGTGATAGCTCTACAGGGGGCGCCTACAATGAGCAGTTCTTC. As protein: CATSDSSTGGAYNEQFF.

The chain employs TRBV30 and TRBJ1-3, with a tentative D call TRBD1 (5 bases). This CDR3 comprises 15 residues. The V end lost 0 bases, the J end lost 1 base, and 10 bases lay between the germline ends. Germline loops: CDR1 GTSNPN, CDR2 SVGIG (reference sequence). The CDR3 region is CAWSVWGFSGNTIYF. CDR3 sequence (DNA): TGTGCCTGGAGTGTATGGGGCTTTTCTGGAAACACCATATATTTT.

CDR3 sequence reads: CASSHQDSNQPQHF. CDR3 bases: TGTGCCAGTAGTCATCAGGATAGCAATCAGCCCCAGCATTTT. The chain couples TRBV19 to TRBJ1-5; D not resolved. The ends were cut back, 5 bases at V and 0 bases at J, with 8 bases in the middle. The CDR3 sequence is 14 residues long. CDR1 is LNHDA and CDR2 is SQIVND in the germline V gene (reference sequence).

This clone was recorded once. The chain has TRBV2 and TRBJ2-1; 10 bases are a match to TRBD1. CDR3 length: 15 residues. V lost 6 bases and J lost 3; bases outside the gene matches: 5. Germline assignment: CDR1 SNHLY and CDR2 FYNNEI. CDR3 sequence: CASRGGQGSYNEQFF. CDR3 sequence (DNA): TGTGCCAGCAGGGGGGGACAGGGGAGCTACAATGAGCAGTTCTTC.

This sequence joins TRBV27 and TRBJ1-4; 7 positions agree with TRBD1. The CDR3 runs to 14 residues. V trimming: 2 bases; J trimming: 5 bases; junction bases outside the gene matches: 2. Germline values: CDR1 MNHEY, CDR2 SMNVEV (reference sequence). The CDR3 DNA is TGTGCCAGCAGTTTAGGGACAGCAAATGAAAAACTGTTTTTT. Translating it yields CASSLGTANEKLFF.

The chain links TRBV5-8 to TRBJ1-1, with 7 bases matching TRBD1. V was clipped by 2 bases and J by 6 bases; unmatched bases: 13. This CDR3 region has 16 residues. Germline-derived CDR1 and CDR2 are SGHTS and YDEGEE. The CDR3 nucleotides are TGTGCCAGCAGCTTCACCCCGGGACAGCGAAAATCTGAAGCTTTCTTT. This translates into CASSFTPGQRKSEAFF.

V is TRBV7-8 and J is TRBJ2-7; 12 nucleotides align to TRBD2. The CDR3 length is 15 residues. J was trimmed by 3 bases and V by 6 bases; bases with no gene match: 6. The germline gives CDR1 SGHVS, CDR2 FQNEAQ. The CDR3 sequence: CASRPRTSGNYEQYF. CDR3 nucleotides: TGTGCCAGCAGACCCCGGACTAGCGGGAACTACGAGCAGTACTTC.

The table lists this clone with a count of one. The gene calls are TRBV4-3 and TRBJ2-3; 9 positions agree with TRBD2. The V gene end was trimmed by 0 bases and the J gene end by 3 bases; junction bases not matched to a gene: 10. This CDR3 has 18 residues. Germline CDR1 and CDR2: LGHNA and YSLEER. CDR3 protein: CASSQDTPPSGETDTQYF. The CDR3 DNA reads as TGCGCCAGCAGCCAAGATACGCCCCCTAGCGGGGAAACAGATACGCAGTATTTT.

The genes are TRBV27 and TRBJ1-1, with D tentatively TRBD1 (6 bases). The CDR3 extends over 13 amino acids. V lost 4 bases to trimming and J lost 6 bases, with 12 bases between them. CDR1 and CDR2 (germline): MNHEY, SMNVEV (reference sequence). The CDR3 nucleotides read TGTGCCAGCAGTTGGCCAGGGGCCGCTGAAGCTTTCTTT. Protein sequence: CASSWPGAAEAFF.

The chain recombines TRBV19 with TRBJ1-6; no clear D. Trimming took off 6 bases at V and 6 bases at J, with 18 bases between the two ends. The CDR3 has 16 residues. Germline V gene data show CDR1 as LNHDA and CDR2 as SQIVND (reference sequence). The CDR3 region is CASRPVGERLNSPLHF. The CDR3 coding sequence is TGTGCCAGTAGACCGGTGGGAGAGAGACTTAATTCACCCCTCCACTTT.

The V call is TRBV5-1, the J call TRBJ2-7; TRBD1 aligns across 9 bases. Losses at the gene ends were 0 bases for V and 7 bases for J; bases not matched to a gene: 8. The CDR3 totals 15 residues. Germline CDR1 and CDR2: SGHRS and YFSETQ. The CDR3 protein is CASSLEGTGTQEQYF. CDR3 in DNA: TGCGCCAGCAGCTTGGAGGGGACAGGGACGCAAGAGCAGTACTTC.

The gene calls are TRBV6-6 and TRBJ1-3; 8 bases agree with TRBD1. The length of the CDR3 is 17 residues. CDR1 and CDR2 (germline): MNHNY, SVGAGI (reference sequence). V gave up 5 bases and J gave up 1 base; unmatched junction bases: 10. The DNA of the CDR3 is TGTGCCAGCAGTCGGGGAAGACAGGGGCCATCTGGAAACACCATATATTTT. This sequence encodes CASSRGRQGPSGNTIYF.

This sequence joins TRBV9 and TRBJ1-6; a possible D gene is TRBD1 (5 bases). CDR3 length: 15 amino acids. Germline lookup yields CDR1 SGDLS and CDR2 YYNGEE. V lost 4 bases, J lost 7 bases, and 15 bases lay in between. In DNA form, the CDR3 reads TGTGCCAGCAGCCAGCAGGGTGGTCGGAATTCACCCCTCCACTTT. It yields the protein CASSQQGGRNSPLHF. Filled out from reference TRBV9 and TRBJ1-6, the complete variable domain reads DSGVTQTPKHLITATGQRVTLRCSPRSGDLSVYWYQQSLDQGLQFLIQYYNGEERAKGNILERFSAQQFPDLHSELNLSSLELGDSALYFCASSQQGGRNSPLHFGNGTRLTVT.

This chain uses TRBV29-1 with TRBJ1-2, with D unclear. Looked up from germline, CDR1 is SQVTM and CDR2 is ANQGSEA. V lost 0 bases and J lost 4, with 6 bases in between. The CDR3 consists of 12 residues. The CDR3 here is CSVEDSGYGYTF. CDR3 nucleotides: TGCAGCGTTGAAGACAGCGGCTATGGCTACACCTTC.

The V call is TRBV7-7, the J call TRBJ2-5; maybe TRBD1 (5 bases). This CDR3 has 13 amino acids. V shed 5 bases and J shed 3 bases, with 10 bases lying between them. Germline CDR1 SSHAT, CDR2 FNYEAQ (reference sequence). As DNA, the CDR3 is TGTGCCAGCAGCATCACCAGGGAAGAGACCCAGTACTTC. It translates to CASSITREETQYF.

V is TRBV27 and J is TRBJ2-1, with TRBD2 matching 8 bases. J lost 10 bases, V lost 5 bases, and 10 bases had no gene match. CDR1 is MNHEY, CDR2 SMNVEV, per germline (reference sequence). The CDR3 sequence is 14 residues long. CDR3 in amino acids: CASSPPGTRGEQFF. CDR3 DNA sequence: TGTGCCAGCAGTCCTCCCGGGACTAGGGGGGAGCAGTTCTTC.

This rearrangement joins TRBV27 to TRBJ1-2, with a tentative D call TRBD1 (5 bases). With 8 bases removed from V and 1 base from J, the gap between germline ends came to 11 bases. The CDR3 loop spans 13 amino acids. CDR1 is MNHEY and CDR2 is SMNVEV in the germline V gene (reference sequence). CDR3 DNA sequence: TGTGCCAGCGGCGGGGGAGATAACTATGGCTACACCTTC. It yields the protein CASGGGDNYGYTF.

The rearrangement joins TRBV5-6 to TRBJ2-7, with D possibly matching TRBD1 (5 bases). V was clipped by 1 base and J by 2 bases, with 16 bases between them. Germline V gene lookup returns CDR1 SGHDT and CDR2 YYEEEE. The CDR3 length is 16 residues. In DNA, the CDR3 is TGTGCCAGCAGCTTGTTAGTGGGCAGGGTCGCCTACGAGCAGTACTTC. Protein product: CASSLLVGRVAYEQYF.

Here the CDR3 DNA reads TGTGCCAGCTCGTCGACAGGGGCCCTAGCCTCCTACAATGAGCAGTTCTTC. The encoded protein is CASSSTGALASYNEQFF. The chain uses TRBV18 and TRBJ2-1; 8 positions agree with TRBD1. Germline-derived CDR1 and CDR2 are KGHSH and LQKENI. This CDR3 comprises 17 residues. Trimming took 6 bases from V and 0 from J; bases not matched to a gene: 10.

J is TRBJ1-3 and V is TRBV27; the D is unclear. Between the trimmed V and J ends, which lost 4 bases and 0 bases, there was a span of 7 bases. CDR3 length: 14 residues. Germline V gives CDR1 MNHEY, CDR2 SMNVEV (reference sequence). The CDR3 reads CASSSLLSGNTIYF. The CDR3 DNA is TGTGCCAGCAGTTCCCTCCTCTCTGGAAACACCATATATTTT.